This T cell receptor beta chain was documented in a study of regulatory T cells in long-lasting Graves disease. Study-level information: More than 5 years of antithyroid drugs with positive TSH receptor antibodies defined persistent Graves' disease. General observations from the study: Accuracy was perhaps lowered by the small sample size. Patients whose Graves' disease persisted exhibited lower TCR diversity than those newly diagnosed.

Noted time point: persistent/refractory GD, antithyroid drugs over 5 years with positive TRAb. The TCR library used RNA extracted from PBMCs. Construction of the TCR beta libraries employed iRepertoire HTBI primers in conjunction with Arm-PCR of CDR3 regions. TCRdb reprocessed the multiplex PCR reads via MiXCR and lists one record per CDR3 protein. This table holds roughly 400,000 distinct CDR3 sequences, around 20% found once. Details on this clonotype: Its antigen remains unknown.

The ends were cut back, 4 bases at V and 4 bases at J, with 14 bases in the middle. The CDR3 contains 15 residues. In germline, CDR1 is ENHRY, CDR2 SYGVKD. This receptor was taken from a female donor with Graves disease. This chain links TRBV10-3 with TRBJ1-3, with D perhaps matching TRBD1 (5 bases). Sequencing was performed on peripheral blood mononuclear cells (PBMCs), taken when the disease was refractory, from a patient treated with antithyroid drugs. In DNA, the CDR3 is TGTGCCATCAGTGGAGGATGGGGCGGAGGAAACACCATATATTTT. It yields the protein CAISGGWGGGNTIYF.